This is a list of T cell receptor beta chains from one sample in a study of T cell responses to AZD1222 COVID-19 vaccine. Measured with immunoSEQ multiplex PCR; TCRdb has only the in-frame clones, and not every one. The sample holds 80,000 to 100,000 clones, approximately 91% seen once. This sample comprised peripheral blood, obtained 28 days after the second AZD1222 dose. The receptors derive from an adult who received the AZD1222 COVID-19 vaccine. CDR3s include the opening cysteine and the closing phenylalanine or tryptophan. Fields, in order: clone size, J gene, V gene, CDR3 protein. Expanded clones are given a class, and other clones once, few, many or no size at all.

.,TRBJ1-5,TRBV7-9,CASSLAPGTAYSNQPQHF
.,TRBJ1-4,TRBV6-5,CASSPEGGNEKLFF
once,TRBJ1-1,TRBV5-1,CASSLLGQTTEAFF
.,TRBJ1-1,TRBV5-1,CASRGTTRNTEAFF
.,TRBJ2-7,TRBV20-1,CSARTGWEQYF
few,TRBJ2-5,TRBV19,CASTPTSSLSETQYF
once,TRBJ1-4,TRBV5-8,CASSLRGGNEKLFF
.,TRBJ2-5,TRBV6-1,CASSEVGQQETQYF
.,TRBJ2-2,TRBV10-3,CAISPAGTGGTGELFF
.,TRBJ2-5,TRBV11-2,CASSVAATGGQYF
.,TRBJ2-6,TRBV14,CASSQIGGSGANVLTF
.,TRBJ2-5,TRBV2,CASSRSLTQETQYF
.,TRBJ2-1,TRBV11-2,CASSLRGQGYNEQFF
.,TRBJ2-7,TRBV15,CATSRDVSTGREQYF
.,TRBJ2-7,TRBV27,CASSNSPSRGLREQYF
.,TRBJ2-7,TRBV4-1,CASSREGGVGQAYEQYF
.,TRBJ2-3,TRBV2,CASSRLAGNTDTQYF
.,TRBJ1-2,TRBV3-1/TRBV3-2,CASSLSFGGSYGYTF
.,TRBJ1-1,TRBV11-1,CASSPDRTGTEAFF
.,TRBJ2-5,TRBV5-1,CASSFRTGETQYF
.,TRBJ1-2,TRBV2,CASSVIGTVYGYTF
.,TRBJ1-1,TRBV6-5,CASSTTPRTEAFF
.,TRBJ1-5,TRBV18,CASSLTGGADQPQHF
.,TRBJ2-2,TRBV2,CASKVQGPNTGELFF
.,TRBJ2-1,TRBV7-6,CASSVSGGLGLVGEQFF
once,TRBJ2-1,TRBV27,CASSFRRNSHQFF
once,TRBJ1-1,TRBV10-3,CAISGQGNTEAFF
.,TRBJ1-2,TRBV3-1/TRBV3-2,CASSQGQGAVVGYTF
once,TRBJ1-1,TRBV29-1,CSVRPYTNTEAFF
.,TRBJ2-7,TRBV4-2,CASSQEEEIEQYF
once,TRBJ1-4,TRBV5-5,CASSLGGGPANEKLFF
.,TRBJ2-1,TRBV9,CASSVASGGGNEQFF
.,TRBJ2-5,TRBV18,CASSPPGGGPQETQYF
once,TRBJ2-1,TRBV2,CASSGSRDSQFF
.,TRBJ2-2,TRBV5-1,CASSLEVFGTGELFF
.,TRBJ1-5,TRBV6-5,CASRLDSSNQPQHF
.,TRBJ1-5,TRBV6-1,CASSETGGQPQHF
.,TRBJ2-2,TRBV19,CASSPRQGAATGELFF
.,TRBJ1-6,TRBV30,CAWSGQSSYNSPLHF
.,TRBJ1-6,TRBV5-1,CASSLQGNYNSPLHF
.,TRBJ1-6,TRBV13,CASSLGQGGSPLHF
once,TRBJ1-4,TRBV18,CASSRYGQNEKLFF
.,TRBJ2-7,TRBV12-5,CASGLGPGQGGYEQYF
.,TRBJ1-2,TRBV6-6,CASSYTGGAWSYTF
.,TRBJ1-6,TRBV5-1,CASSLQGLGSPLHF
few,TRBJ2-5,TRBV18,CASSPSETQYF
.,TRBJ1-2,TRBV7-9,CASSRDRLNYGYTF
.,TRBJ1-1,TRBV6-5,CASTLDRPDTEAFF
.,TRBJ1-5,TRBV6-6,CASSYEGQGSNQPQHF
.,TRBJ1-2,TRBV7-9,CASTWEGYSGYTF
.,TRBJ1-6,TRBV3-1/TRBV3-2,CASTPAGASSPLHF
.,TRBJ2-5,TRBV5-1,CASSLGETAATQYF
.,TRBJ1-3,TRBV7-8,CASSLAAASGDTIYF
.,TRBJ1-1,TRBV5-1,CASSLVSGSTEAFF
.,TRBJ1-2,TRBV7-2,CASSLVGTGVGYTF